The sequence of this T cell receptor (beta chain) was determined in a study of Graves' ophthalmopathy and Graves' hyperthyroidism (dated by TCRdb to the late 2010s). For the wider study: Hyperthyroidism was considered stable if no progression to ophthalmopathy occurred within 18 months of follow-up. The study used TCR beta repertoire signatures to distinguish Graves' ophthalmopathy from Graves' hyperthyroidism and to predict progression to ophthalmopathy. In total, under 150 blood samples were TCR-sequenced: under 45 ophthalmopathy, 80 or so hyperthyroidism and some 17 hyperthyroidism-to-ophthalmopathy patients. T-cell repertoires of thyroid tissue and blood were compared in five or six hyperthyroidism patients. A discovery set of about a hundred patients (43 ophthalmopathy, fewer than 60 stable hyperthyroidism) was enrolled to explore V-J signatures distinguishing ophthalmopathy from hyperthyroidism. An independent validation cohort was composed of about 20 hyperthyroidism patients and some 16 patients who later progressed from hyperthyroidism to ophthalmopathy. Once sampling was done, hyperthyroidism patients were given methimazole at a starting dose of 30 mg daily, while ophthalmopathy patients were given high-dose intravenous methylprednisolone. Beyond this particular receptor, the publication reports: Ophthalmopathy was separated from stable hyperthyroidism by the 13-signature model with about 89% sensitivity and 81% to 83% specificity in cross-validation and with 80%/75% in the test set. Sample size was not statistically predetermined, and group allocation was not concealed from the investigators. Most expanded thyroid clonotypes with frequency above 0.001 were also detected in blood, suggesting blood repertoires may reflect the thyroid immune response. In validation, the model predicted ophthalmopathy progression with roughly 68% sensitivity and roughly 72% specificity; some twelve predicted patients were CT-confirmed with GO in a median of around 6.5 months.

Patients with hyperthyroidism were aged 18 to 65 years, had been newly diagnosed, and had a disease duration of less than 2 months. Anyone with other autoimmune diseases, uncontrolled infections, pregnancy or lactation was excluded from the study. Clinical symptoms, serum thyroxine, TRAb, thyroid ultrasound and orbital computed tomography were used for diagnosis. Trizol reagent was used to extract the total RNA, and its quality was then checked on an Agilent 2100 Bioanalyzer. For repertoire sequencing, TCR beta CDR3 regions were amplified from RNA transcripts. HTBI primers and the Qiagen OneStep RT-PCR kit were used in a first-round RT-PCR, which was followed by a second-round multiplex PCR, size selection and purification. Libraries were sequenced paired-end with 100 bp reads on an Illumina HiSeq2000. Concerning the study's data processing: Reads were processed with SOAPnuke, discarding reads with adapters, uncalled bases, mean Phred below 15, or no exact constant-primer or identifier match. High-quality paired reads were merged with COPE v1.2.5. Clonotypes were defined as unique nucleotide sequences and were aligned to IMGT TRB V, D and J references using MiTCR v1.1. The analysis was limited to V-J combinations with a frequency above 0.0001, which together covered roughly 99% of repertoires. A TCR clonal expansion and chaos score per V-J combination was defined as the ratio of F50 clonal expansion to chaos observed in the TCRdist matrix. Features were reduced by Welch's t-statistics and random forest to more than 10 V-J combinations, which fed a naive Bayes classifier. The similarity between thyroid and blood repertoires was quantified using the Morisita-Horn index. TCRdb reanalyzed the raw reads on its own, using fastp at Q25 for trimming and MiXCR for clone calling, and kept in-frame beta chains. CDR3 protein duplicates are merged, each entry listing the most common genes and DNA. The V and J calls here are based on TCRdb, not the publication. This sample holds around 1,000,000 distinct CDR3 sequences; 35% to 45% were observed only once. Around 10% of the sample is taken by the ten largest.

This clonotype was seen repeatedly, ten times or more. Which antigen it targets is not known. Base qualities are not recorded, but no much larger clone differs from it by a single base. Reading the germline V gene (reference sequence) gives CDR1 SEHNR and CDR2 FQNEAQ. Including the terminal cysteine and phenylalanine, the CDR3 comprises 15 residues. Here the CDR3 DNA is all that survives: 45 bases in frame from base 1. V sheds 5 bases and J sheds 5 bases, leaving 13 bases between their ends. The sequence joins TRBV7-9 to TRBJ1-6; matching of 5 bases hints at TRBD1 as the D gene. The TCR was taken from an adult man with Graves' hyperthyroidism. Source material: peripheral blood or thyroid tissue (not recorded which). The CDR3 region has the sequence CASSAPGRNNSPLHF. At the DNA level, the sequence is TGTGCCAGCAGCGCTCCGGGACGGAATAATTCACCCCTCCACTTT.